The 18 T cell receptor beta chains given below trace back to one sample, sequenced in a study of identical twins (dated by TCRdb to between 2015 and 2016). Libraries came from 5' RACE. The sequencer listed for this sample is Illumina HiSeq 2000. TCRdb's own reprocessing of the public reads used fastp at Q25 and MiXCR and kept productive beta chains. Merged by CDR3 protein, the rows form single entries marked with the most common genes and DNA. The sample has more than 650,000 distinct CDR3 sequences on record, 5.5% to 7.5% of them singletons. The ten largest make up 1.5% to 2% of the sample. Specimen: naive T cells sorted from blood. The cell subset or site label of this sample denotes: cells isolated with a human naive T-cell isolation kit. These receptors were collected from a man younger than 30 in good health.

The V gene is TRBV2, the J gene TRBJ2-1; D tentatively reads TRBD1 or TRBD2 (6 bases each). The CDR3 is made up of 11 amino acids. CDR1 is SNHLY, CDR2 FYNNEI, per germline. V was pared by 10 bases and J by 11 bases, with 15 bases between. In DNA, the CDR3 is TGTGCCACCCTAAGGGGGGCAAAGCAGTTCTTC. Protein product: CATLRGAKQFF.

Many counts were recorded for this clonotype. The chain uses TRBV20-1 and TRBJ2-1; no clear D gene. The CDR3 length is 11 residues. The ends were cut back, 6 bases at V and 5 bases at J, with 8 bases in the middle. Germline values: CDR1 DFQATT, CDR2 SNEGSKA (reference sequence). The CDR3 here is CSADPNNEQFF. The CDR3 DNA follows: TGCAGTGCGGATCCCAACAATGAGCAGTTCTTC.

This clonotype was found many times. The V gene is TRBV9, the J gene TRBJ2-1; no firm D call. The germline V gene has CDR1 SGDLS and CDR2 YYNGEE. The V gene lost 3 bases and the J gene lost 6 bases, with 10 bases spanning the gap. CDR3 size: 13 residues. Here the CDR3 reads CASSAGPINEQFF. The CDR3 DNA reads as TGTGCCAGCAGCGCAGGACCTATCAATGAGCAGTTCTTC.

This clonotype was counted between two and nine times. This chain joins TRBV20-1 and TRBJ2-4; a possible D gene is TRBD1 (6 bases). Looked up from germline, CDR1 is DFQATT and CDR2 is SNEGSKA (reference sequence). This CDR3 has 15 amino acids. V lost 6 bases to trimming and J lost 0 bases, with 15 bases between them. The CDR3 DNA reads TGCAGTGCGGGGGACACTTGGCTAGCCAAAAACATTCAGTACTTC. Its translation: CSAGDTWLAKNIQYF.

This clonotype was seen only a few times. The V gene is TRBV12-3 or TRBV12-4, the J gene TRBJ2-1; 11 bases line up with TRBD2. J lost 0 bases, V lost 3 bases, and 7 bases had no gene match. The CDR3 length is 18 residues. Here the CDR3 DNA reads TGTGCCAGCAGTTTTTCTTTTAGCGGGAGGGCCTCCTACAATGAGCAGTTCTTC. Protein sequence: CASSFSFSGRASYNEQFF.

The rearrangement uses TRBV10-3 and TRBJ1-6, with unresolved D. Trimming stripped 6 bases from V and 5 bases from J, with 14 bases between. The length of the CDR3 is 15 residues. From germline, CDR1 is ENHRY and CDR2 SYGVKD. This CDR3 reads CAIRKDPADNSPLHF. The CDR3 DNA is TGTGCCATCAGAAAGGACCCAGCGGATAATTCACCCCTCCACTTT.

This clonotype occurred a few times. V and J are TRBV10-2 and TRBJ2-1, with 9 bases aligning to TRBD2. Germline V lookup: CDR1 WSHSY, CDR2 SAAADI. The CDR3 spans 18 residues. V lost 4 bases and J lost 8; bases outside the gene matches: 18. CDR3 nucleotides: TGCGCCAGCAGTGCCCAAGGGCGGGAGGGCCCGTATTTCCATGAGCAGTTCTTC. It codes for CASSAQGREGPYFHEQFF.

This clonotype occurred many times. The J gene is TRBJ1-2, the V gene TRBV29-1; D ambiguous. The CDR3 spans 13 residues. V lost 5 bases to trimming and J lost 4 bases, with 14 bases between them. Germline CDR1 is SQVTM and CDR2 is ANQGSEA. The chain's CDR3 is CSVLSRVIYGYTF. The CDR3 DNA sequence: TGCAGCGTTCTGAGTAGGGTAATCTATGGCTACACCTTC. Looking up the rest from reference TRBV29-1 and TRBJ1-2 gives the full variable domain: SAVISQKPSRDICQRGTSLTIQCQVDSQVTMMFWYRQQPGQSLTLIATANQGSEATYESGFVIDKFPISRPNLTFSTLTVSNMSPEDSSIYLCSVLSRVIYGYTFGSGTRLTVV.

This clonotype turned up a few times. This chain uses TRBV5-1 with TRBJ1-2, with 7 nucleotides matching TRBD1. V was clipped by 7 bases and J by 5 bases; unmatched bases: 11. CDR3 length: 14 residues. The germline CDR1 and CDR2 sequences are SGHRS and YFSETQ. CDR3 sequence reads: CASGTTGQMYGYTF. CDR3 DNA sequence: TGCGCCAGCGGAACCACGGGACAGATGTATGGCTACACCTTC.

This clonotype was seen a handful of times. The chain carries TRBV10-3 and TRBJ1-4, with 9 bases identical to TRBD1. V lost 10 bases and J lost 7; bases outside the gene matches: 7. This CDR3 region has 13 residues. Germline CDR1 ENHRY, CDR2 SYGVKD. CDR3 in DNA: TGTGCCACCACACAGGGGGCGGCTGAAAAACTGTTTTTT. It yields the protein CATTQGAAEKLFF.

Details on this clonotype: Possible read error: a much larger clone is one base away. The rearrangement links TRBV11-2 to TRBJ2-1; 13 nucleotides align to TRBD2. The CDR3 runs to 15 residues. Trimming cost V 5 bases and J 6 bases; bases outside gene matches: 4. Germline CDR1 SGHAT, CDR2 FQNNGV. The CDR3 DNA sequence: TGTGCCAGCAGCCTCGGGACTAGCGGGATCAATGAGCAGTTCTTC. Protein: CASSLGTSGINEQFF.

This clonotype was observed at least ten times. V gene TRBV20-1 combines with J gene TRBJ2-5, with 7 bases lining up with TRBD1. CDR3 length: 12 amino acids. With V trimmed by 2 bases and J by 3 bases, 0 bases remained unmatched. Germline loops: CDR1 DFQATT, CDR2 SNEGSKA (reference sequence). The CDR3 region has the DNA TGCAGTGCTAGACAGGGGGAAGAGACCCAGTACTTC. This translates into CSARQGEETQYF.

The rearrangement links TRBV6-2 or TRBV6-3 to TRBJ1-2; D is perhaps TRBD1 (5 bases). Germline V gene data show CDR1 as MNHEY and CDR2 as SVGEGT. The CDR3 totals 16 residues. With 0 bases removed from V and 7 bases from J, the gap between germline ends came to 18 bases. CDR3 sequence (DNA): TGTGCCAGCAGTTACTCCTTCGAGGGAGGGGAAATTGGCTACACCTTC. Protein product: CASSYSFEGGEIGYTF.

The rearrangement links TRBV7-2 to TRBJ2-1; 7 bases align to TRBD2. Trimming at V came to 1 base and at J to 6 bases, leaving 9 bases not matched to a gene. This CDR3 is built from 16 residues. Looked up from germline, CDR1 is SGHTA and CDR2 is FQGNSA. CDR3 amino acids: CASSLVGGSRGNEQFF. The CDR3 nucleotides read TGTGCCAGCAGCTTAGTGGGCGGGAGTCGGGGCAATGAGCAGTTCTTC.

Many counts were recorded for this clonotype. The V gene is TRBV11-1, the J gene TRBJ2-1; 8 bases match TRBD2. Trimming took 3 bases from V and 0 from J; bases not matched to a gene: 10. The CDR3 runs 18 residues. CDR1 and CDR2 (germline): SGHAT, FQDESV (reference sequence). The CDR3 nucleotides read TGTGCCAGCAGCTTCCCCATGGGCGGGGGGAGCTCCTACAATGAGCAGTTCTTC. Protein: CASSFPMGGGSSYNEQFF.

CDR3 residues: CASSPRLATYNEQFF. The CDR3 DNA is TGTGCCAGCAGCCCTCGACTAGCGACCTACAATGAGCAGTTCTTC. The J gene is TRBJ2-1, the V gene TRBV7-9; 8 bases agree with TRBD2. This CDR3 has 15 amino acids. The germline V gene has CDR1 SEHNR and CDR2 FQNEAQ (reference sequence). V trimming: 5 bases; J trimming: 2 bases; junction bases outside the gene matches: 5.

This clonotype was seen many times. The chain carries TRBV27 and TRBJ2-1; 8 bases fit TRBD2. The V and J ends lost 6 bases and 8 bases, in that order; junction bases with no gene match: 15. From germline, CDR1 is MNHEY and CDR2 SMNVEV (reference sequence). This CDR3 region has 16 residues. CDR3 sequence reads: CASSRVSGILLDEQFF. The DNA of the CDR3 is TGTGCCAGCAGCCGTGTTAGCGGGATATTGCTCGATGAGCAGTTCTTC.

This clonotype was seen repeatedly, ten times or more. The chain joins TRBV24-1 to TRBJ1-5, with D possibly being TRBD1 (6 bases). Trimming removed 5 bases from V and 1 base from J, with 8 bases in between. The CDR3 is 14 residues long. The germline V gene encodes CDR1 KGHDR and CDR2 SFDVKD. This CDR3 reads CATSAGQSNQPQHF. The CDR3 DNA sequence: TGTGCCACCAGTGCGGGACAAAGCAATCAGCCCCAGCATTTT.